A selection of T cell receptor beta chains follows, all from one sample in a study of T cells expressing NK-cell markers. TCRdb re-called the 5' RACE reads and shows each CDR3 protein once, DNA omitted. The sample has a few hundred thousand distinct CDR3 sequences. Sequenced material: blood T cells: a sorted CD56 or NKG2C T cell subset, CD4+ or CD8+ T cells, or bulk PBMC T cells (not recorded which). The source of these receptors is a man aged 18 to 69 in good health. Both conserved end residues are part of each CDR3.

TRBJ2-5 TRBV12-3/TRBV12-4 CASHPAGEETQYF
TRBJ2-1 TRBV6-1 CASQNPSGGYNEQFF
TRBJ1-5 TRBV2 CASRRGQGANQPQHF
TRBJ2-1 TRBV3-1 CASSQVPGGAYNEQFF
TRBJ2-5 TRBV12-3/TRBV12-4 CASSLRLAGGEQETQYF
TRBJ1-3 TRBV9 CASTRGGGAGNTIYF
TRBJ1-6 TRBV20-1 CSARDRGESSYNSPLHF
TRBJ1-5 TRBV28 CASKRDRALSNQPQHF
TRBJ1-1 TRBV20-1 CSASGGAQAFF
TRBJ2-7 TRBV20-1 CSARVRGPYEQYF
TRBJ1-6 TRBV20-1 CSARATPSPNSPLHF
TRBJ1-2 TRBV6-1 CASRPRRQSYGYTF
TRBJ1-4 TRBV18 CASSTEPGEKLFF
TRBJ1-6 TRBV12-3/TRBV12-4 CASSLKYSPLHF
TRBJ2-5 TRBV2 CASRDSGTGAQETQYF